Shown below are 5 T cell receptor beta chains from a single sample sequenced in a study of beta chain features in type 1 diabetes. These receptors are not linked to any known antigen. Study-wide results and limits: Moderate but significant shortening of TCRB CDR3s was recorded in all four CD4+ subsets from Type 1 diabetes patients.

The whole isolated RNA underwent reverse transcription, so sequencing captured expressed TCRB transcripts. This table comes from immunoSEQ multiplex PCR, and its TCRdb copy is limited to in-frame clones, with some not included. Counted here are approximately 360,000 clones, 10% to 15% occurring once; the ten biggest clones make up 0.0095% to 0.011%. Sequencing input: naive CD4+ T cells from blood. Receptors were obtained from a woman aged 18 to 35 with type 1 diabetes.

The chain links TRBV25-1 to TRBJ1-2, with 10 bases fitting TRBD1. Trimming removed 8 bases from V and 0 bases from J; junction bases left unmatched: 9. This CDR3 contains 16 residues. Germline-derived CDR1 and CDR2 are MGHDK and SYGVNS. For the CDR3, the DNA is TGTGCCAGCGACCGGGACAGGGGACAGTCTAACTATGGCTACACCTTC. This translates into CASDRDRGQSNYGYTF.

This chain links TRBV27 with TRBJ1-3; D gene uncertain. Trimming shortened V by 7 bases and J by 3 bases, and 10 bases separated the two germline ends. CDR1 and CDR2 (germline): MNHEY, SMNVEV (reference sequence). This CDR3 has 13 residues. This CDR3 is CASISSYGNTIYF. CDR3 in DNA: TGTGCCAGCATTTCCAGTTATGGAAACACCATATATTTT.

A few counts support this clone. J is TRBJ2-5 and V is TRBV9; 7 bases match TRBD1. Germline loops: CDR1 SGDLS, CDR2 YYNGEE. V shed 4 bases, J shed 4 bases, and the junction held 7 bases outside the gene matches. The CDR3 covers 14 residues. The CDR3 DNA sequence: TGTGCCAGCAGCCTGACAGGGACGGGAGAGACCCAGTACTTC. This codes for CASSLTGTGETQYF. Full variable domain (outside the CDR3, taken from reference TRBV9 and TRBJ2-5): DSGVTQTPKHLITATGQRVTLRCSPRSGDLSVYWYQQSLDQGLQFLIQYYNGEERAKGNILERFSAQQFPDLHSELNLSSLELGDSALYFCASSLTGTGETQYFGPGTRLLVL.

The chain carries TRBV14 and TRBJ2-2; 9 bases fit TRBD1. Germline CDR1 and CDR2: SGHDN and FVKESK. V was pared by 5 bases and J by 5 bases, with 6 bases of the junction left unmatched. The CDR3 consists of 15 residues. The CDR3: CASSTTTGGTGELFF. CDR3 sequence (DNA): TGTGCCAGCAGCACCACGACAGGGGGTACCGGGGAGCTGTTTTTT. Full variable domain (outside the CDR3, taken from reference TRBV14 and TRBJ2-2): EAGVTQFPSHSVIEKGQTVTLRCDPISGHDNLYWYRRVMGKEIKFLLHFVKESKQDESGMPNNRFLAERTGGTYSTLKVQPAELEDSGVYFCASSTTTGGTGELFFGEGSRLTVL.

This chain links TRBV29-1 with TRBJ2-3, with D unclear. Germline CDR1 is SQVTM and CDR2 is ANQGSEA. V lost 3 bases and J 2 bases, leaving 12 bases between the germline ends. The CDR3 has 14 residues. CDR3 region: CSVERLTHTDTQYF. The CDR3 DNA sequence: TGCAGCGTTGAGAGACTCACCCACACAGATACGCAGTATTTT.